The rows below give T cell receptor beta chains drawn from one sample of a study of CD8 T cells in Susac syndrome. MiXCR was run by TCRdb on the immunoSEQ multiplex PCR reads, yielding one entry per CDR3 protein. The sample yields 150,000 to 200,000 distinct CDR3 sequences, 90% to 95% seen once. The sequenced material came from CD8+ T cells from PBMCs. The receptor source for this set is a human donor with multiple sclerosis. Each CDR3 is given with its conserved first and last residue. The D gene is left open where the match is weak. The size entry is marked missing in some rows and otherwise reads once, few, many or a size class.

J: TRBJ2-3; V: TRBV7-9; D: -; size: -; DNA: TGTGCCAGCAGCGTTCCACGGTCCGGGGCAGATACGCAGTATTTT; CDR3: CASSVPRSGADTQYF
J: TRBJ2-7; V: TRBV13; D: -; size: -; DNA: TGTGCCAGCAGCGGCTTACCTTCCTACGAGCAGTACTTC; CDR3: CASSGLPSYEQYF
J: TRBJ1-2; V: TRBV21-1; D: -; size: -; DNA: TGTGCCAGCAGCAAAGTACCGCCCGAGGGGCGAGATGGCTACACCTTC; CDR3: CASSKVPPEGRDGYTF
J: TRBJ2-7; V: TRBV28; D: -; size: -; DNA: TGTGCCAGCAGTTTCCTACAGGGAGCCTACGAGCAGTACTTC; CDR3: CASSFLQGAYEQYF
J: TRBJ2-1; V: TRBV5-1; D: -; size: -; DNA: TGCGCCAGCAGCTTGTACCAGGGGAACAATGAGCAGTTCTTC; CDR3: CASSLYQGNNEQFF
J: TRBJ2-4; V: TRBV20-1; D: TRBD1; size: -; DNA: TGCAGTGCTAGGGACAGGGGTACCGAAAACATTCAGTACTTC; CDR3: CSARDRGTENIQYF
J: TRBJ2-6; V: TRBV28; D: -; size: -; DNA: TGTGCCAGCAGTCCAGCAACGAAGCGGTCTGGGGCCAACGTCCTGACTTTC; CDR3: CASSPATKRSGANVLTF
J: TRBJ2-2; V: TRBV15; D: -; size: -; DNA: TGTGCCACCCTTGGGGGCACCGGGGAGCTGTTTTTT; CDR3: CATLGGTGELFF
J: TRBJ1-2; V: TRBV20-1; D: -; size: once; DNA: TGCAGTGCTAGAACCTACCAGAGGGTTGACCATCCTAACTATGGCTACACCTTC; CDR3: CSARTYQRVDHPNYGYTF
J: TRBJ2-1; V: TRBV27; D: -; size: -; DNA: TGTGCCAGCAGTTTGCCCGGCAGGCTCAATGAGCAGTTCTTC; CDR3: CASSLPGRLNEQFF
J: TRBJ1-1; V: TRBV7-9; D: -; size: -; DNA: TGTGCCAGCGAACCGGATGGTACTGAAGCTTTCTTT; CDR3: CASEPDGTEAFF
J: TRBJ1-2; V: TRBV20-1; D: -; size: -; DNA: TGCAGTGCCCGTCGGGACGGGGCTAACTATGGCTACACCTTC; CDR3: CSARRDGANYGYTF
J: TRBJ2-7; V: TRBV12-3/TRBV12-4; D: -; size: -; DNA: TGTGCCAGCAGTTCGTTGGCAGAGCAGTACTTC; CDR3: CASSSLAEQYF
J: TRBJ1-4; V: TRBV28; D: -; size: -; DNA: TGTGCCAGCAGTCAAAACGACGGGACATCTTTGGTTGAAAAACTGTTTTTT; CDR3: CASSQNDGTSLVEKLFF
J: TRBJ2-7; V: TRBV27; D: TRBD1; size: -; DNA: TGTGCCAGCCGGGACAGGGGCCTTCTCTCCTACGAGCAGTACTTC; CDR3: CASRDRGLLSYEQYF
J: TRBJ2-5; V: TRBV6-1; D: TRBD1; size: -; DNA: TGTGCCAGCAGTCCCTCTCGGACAGGGCTGACCCAAGAGACCCAGTACTTC; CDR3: CASSPSRTGLTQETQYF
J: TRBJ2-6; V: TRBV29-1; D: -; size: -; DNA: TGCAGCGCGGAGTTCGGGGCCTCGGGGGCCAACGTCCTGACTTTC; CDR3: CSAEFGASGANVLTF
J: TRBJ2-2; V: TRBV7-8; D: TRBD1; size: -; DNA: TGTGCCAGCAGCATAGCAGGGGGCACCGGGGAGCTGTTTTTT; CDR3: CASSIAGGTGELFF
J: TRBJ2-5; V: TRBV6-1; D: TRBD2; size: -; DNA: TGTGCCAGCAGTGAAGCTACTAGCGGGTCCGAGACCCAGTACTTC; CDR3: CASSEATSGSETQYF
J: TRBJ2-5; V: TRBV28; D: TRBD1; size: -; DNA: TGTGCCAGCAGTTCAGGACAGGGGCAAGAGACCCAGTACTTC; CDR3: CASSSGQGQETQYF
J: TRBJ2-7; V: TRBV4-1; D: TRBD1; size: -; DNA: TGCGCCAGCAGCCAAAGGGAAGACAGGGGGCGTAACGAGCAGTACTTC; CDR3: CASSQREDRGRNEQYF
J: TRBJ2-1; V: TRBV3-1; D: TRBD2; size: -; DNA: TGTGCCAGCAGCCAAGACGGGAGGGGCAATGAGCAGTTCTTC; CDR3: CASSQDGRGNEQFF
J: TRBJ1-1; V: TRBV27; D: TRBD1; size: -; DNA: TGTGCCAGCAGCCTAGGGGGCGGGAGTGAAGCTTTCTTT; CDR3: CASSLGGGSEAFF